This record covers a single T cell receptor (beta chain). The antigen is undetermined. The entry originates in a study of monozygotic twins with inflammatory bowel disease. Overall study results and limits: Diversity of TCRbeta measured by inverse Simpson was lower in IBD patients than in healthy co-twins.

Germline CDR1 and CDR2: GTSNPN and SVGIG (reference sequence). CDR3 length: 14 amino acids. TCRdb re-called the 5' RACE reads; every CDR3 protein appears as one record, without DNA. The sample has 440,000 or so distinct CDR3 sequences. This TCR derives from a human donor with ulcerative colitis or Crohn's disease, or a healthy co-twin of an affected twin (not recorded which). J is TRBJ1-1 and V is TRBV30; TCRdb calls TRBD1, which cannot be checked without DNA. Sequencing used blood. The CDR3 reads CAWSLTGGYTEAFF. The variable domain in full, completed from reference TRBV30 and TRBJ1-1, reads SQTIHQWPATLVQPVGSPLSLECTVEGTSNPNLYWYRQAAGRGLQLLFYSVGIGQISSEVPQNLSASRPQDRQFILSSKKLLLSDSGFYLCAWSLTGGYTEAFFGQGTRLTVV.